The source of this T cell receptor beta chain is a study of OX40 agonist ivuxolimab in advanced cancers. For the study at large: At 82.7% male, the cohort had a mean age of about 60 years, ranging from roughly 20 to 79. Study-wide points: Doses of 0.1 to 3.0 mg/kg were accompanied by clonal expansion of CD4+ and CD8+ blood T cells by week 6.

Worth noting for this clone: Its specificity is unknown.

Some clones are missing from TCRdb's copy, which holds only in-frame ones; the method was immunoSEQ multiplex PCR. The sample contains tens of thousands of clones, approximately 90% of which appear only once. The CDR3 consists of 15 residues. The V gene end was trimmed by 5 bases and the J gene end by 3 bases; junction bases not matched to a gene: 6. Germline loops: CDR1 SGHTA, CDR2 FQGTGA. V is TRBV7-3 and J is TRBJ2-1, with 8 nucleotides matching TRBD1. The sequences come from CD4+ or CD8+ T cells sorted from blood, collected in a trial of the OX40 agonist ivuxolimab. The TCR comes from an adult with an advanced solid tumor such as melanoma, head and neck, liver or kidney cancer. The CDR3 reads CASSPQGAGYNEQFF. In DNA form, the CDR3 reads TGTGCCAGCAGCCCCCAGGGGGCCGGCTACAATGAGCAGTTCTTC.